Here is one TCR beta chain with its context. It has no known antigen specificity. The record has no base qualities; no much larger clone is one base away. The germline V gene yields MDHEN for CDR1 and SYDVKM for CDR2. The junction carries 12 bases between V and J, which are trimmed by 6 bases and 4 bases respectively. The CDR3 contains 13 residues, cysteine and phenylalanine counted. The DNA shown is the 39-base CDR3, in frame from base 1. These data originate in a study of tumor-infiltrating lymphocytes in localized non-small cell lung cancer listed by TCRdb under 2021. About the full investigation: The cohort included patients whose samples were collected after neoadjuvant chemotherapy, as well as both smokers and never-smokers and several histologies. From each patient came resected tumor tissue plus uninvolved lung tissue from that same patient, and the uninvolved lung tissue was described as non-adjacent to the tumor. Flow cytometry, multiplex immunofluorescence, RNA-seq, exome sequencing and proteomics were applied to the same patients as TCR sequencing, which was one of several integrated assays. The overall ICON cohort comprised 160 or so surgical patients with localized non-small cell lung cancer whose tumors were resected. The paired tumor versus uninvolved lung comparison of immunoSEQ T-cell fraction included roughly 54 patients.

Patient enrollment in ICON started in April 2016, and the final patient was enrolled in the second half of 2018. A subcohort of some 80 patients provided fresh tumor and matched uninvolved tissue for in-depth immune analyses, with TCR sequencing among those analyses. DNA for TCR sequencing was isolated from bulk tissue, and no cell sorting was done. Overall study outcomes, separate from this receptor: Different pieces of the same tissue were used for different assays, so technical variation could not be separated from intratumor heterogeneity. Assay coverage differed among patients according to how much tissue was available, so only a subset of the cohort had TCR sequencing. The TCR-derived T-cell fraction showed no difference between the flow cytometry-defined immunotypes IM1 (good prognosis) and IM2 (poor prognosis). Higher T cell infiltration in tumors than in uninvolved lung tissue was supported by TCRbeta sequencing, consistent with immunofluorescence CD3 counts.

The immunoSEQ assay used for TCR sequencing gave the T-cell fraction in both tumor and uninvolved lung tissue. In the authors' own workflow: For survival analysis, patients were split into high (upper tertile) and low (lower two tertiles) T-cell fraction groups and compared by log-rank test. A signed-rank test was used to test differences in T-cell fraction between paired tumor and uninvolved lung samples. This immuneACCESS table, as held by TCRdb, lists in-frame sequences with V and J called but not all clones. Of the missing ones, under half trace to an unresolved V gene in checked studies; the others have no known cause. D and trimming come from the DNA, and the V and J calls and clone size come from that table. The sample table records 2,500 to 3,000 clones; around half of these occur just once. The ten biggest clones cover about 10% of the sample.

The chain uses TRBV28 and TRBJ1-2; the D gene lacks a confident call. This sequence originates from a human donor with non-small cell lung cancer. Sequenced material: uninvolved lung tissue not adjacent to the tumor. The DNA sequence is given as TGTGCCAGCAGCCCGTGGAGTGGCTATGGCTACACCTTC. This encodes CASSPWSGYGYTF.